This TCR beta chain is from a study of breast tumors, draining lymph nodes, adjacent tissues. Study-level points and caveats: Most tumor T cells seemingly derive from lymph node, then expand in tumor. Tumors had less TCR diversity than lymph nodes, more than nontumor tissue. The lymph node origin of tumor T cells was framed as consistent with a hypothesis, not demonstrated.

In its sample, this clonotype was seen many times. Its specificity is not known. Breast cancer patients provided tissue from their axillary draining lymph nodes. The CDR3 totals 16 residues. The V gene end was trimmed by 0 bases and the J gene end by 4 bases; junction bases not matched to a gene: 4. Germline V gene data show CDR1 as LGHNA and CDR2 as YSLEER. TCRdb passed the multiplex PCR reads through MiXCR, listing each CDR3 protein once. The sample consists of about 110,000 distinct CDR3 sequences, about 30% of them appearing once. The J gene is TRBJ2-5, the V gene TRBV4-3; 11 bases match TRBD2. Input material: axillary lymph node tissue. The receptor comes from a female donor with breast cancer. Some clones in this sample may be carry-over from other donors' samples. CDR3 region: CASSQDITSGGETQYF. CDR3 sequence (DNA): TGCGCCAGCAGCCAAGATATTACTAGCGGGGGAGAGACCCAGTACTTC.